Shown below are 6 T cell receptor beta chains from a single sample sequenced in a study of T cell repertoires in ileal Crohn's disease. Time point reported: neoterminal ileum biopsy at postoperative endoscopy, about 6 months after surgery. Clones were read by immunoSEQ multiplex PCR, and TCRdb kept only the in-frame ones, dropping some. The sample has some 20,000 clones; over 60% are singletons. Material: ileal tissue. The receptors come from an adult with Crohn's disease.

This sequence joins TRBV2 and TRBJ2-1, with 14 bases that match TRBD2. The CDR3 is made up of 17 amino acids. The V segment lost 5 bases and the J segment 4 bases; nucleotides outside the gene matches: 7. Germline assignment: CDR1 SNHLY and CDR2 FYNNEI. The CDR3 reads CASSYSGLAGVYNEQFF. DNA for the CDR3: TGTGCCAGCAGTTATTCGGGACTAGCGGGGGTGTACAATGAGCAGTTCTTC.

The chain combines TRBV23-1 with TRBJ2-4, with a possible D match to TRBD2 (5 bases). TRBV23-1 is sorted into the ORF group, with uncertain function. Trimming pared 2 bases from V and 1 base from J, leaving 18 bases between. The CDR3 consists of 18 residues. CDR3 in amino acids: CASSQPPPAVLAKNIQYF. CDR3 sequence (DNA): TGCGCCAGCAGTCAACCGCCCCCAGCGGTCTTGGCCAAAAACATTCAGTACTTC.

V is TRBV7-8 and J is TRBJ2-5, with TRBD2 as a possible D gene (5 bases). Per germline, CDR1 SGHVS and CDR2 FQNEAQ. V dropped 2 bases and J dropped 4 bases, with 11 bases sitting between them. The length of the CDR3 is 14 residues. CDR3 nucleotides: TGTGCCAGCAGCTTACTCGGACGGGGAGAGACCCAGTACTTC. This translates into CASSLLGRGETQYF.

The V call is TRBV4-2, the J call TRBJ2-5; 7 bases match TRBD2. This CDR3 comprises 13 residues. CDR1 and CDR2 (germline): LGHNA, YNFKEQ. J was trimmed by 7 bases and V by 4 bases; bases with no gene match: 6. The chain's CDR3 is CASSPQIAGTQYF. The CDR3, as DNA: TGTGCCAGCAGCCCACAAATAGCGGGGACCCAGTACTTC.

The table lists this clone with a few counts. This sequence joins TRBV9 and TRBJ2-3; 8 positions agree with TRBD2. V lost 1 base to trimming and J lost 4 bases; unmatched junction nucleotides: 2. CDR3 size: 14 residues. CDR1 is SGDLS and CDR2 is YYNGEE in the germline V gene. The CDR3 sequence: CASSVSGRADTQYF. The CDR3 DNA follows: TGTGCCAGCAGCGTAAGCGGGAGAGCAGATACGCAGTATTTT.

The chain couples TRBV28 to TRBJ1-2; D is ambiguous. Germline-derived CDR1 and CDR2 are MDHEN and SYDVKM. The CDR3 contains 14 residues. The ends were cut back, 4 bases at V and 0 bases at J, with 9 bases in the middle. This CDR3 reads CASSSLTANYGYTF. CDR3 nucleotides: TGTGCCAGCAGTTCCCTTACGGCTAACTATGGCTACACCTTC.